One and the same sample provided the 2 T cell receptor beta chains below, sequenced in a study of T-cell memory formation after mild COVID-19. In TCRdb, the 5' RACE reads were re-called with MiXCR into one record per CDR3 protein. There are hundreds of thousands of distinct CDR3 sequences in the sample; around a sixth occur only once, and about 8.1% lies in the top ten. Material for sequencing was PBMCs or a T cell subset sorted from them (not recorded which). Source of these receptors: an adult woman who had mild COVID-19 (a few samples of this study predate the infection). Cell type and time point are not known.

The J gene is TRBJ1-1, the V gene TRBV20-1; possible D gene TRBD1, 6 bases. Germline CDR1 is DFQATT and CDR2 is SNEGSKA (reference sequence). CDR3 length: 15 residues. Trimming pared 6 bases from V and 7 bases from J, leaving 24 bases between. In nucleotides, the CDR3 is TGCAGTGCCGGGAGCCTGGGCAGGGGTGGCGTTGAAGCTTTCTTT. This sequence encodes CSAGSLGRGGVEAFF.

V usage is TRBV20-1 and J usage is TRBJ1-1; D unresolved. Germline loops: CDR1 DFQATT, CDR2 SNEGSKA (reference sequence). V lost 2 bases, J lost 6 bases, and 13 bases lay in between. This CDR3 is 13 amino acids long. CDR3 sequence: CSARRAGWAEAFF. The CDR3 DNA reads TGCAGTGCTAGACGAGCAGGTTGGGCTGAAGCTTTCTTT.